A single sample gave rise to the 3 T cell receptor beta chains below, sequenced in a study of blood T cell repertoires in COVID-19. Data came from immunoSEQ multiplex PCR; TCRdb stores just in-frame clones and leaves some out. The sample yields about 320,000 clones, around nine tenths seen once. Material: peripheral blood. Every receptor here comes from a woman in her 30s with COVID-19, enrolled during active disease.

This clone has just one count. The chain carries TRBV5-1 and TRBJ2-1; a possible D gene is TRBD1 (6 bases). V lost 3 bases and J 5 bases, leaving 15 bases between the germline ends. This CDR3 spans 15 amino acids. Germline V lookup: CDR1 SGHRS, CDR2 YFSETQ. Written as DNA, the CDR3 is TGCGCCAGCAGCTGGGGGCCAGGGGCGGACAATGAGCAGTTCTTC. As protein: CASSWGPGADNEQFF.

The rearrangement uses TRBV3-1 (or the pseudogene TRBV3-2) and TRBJ1-1; D ambiguous. Germline V gene data show CDR1 as LGHDT and CDR2 as YNNKEL (reference sequence). The CDR3 has 15 residues. Trimming took 2 bases from V and 1 from J, leaving 11 bases between them. CDR3 coding DNA: TGTGCCAGCAGCCAATACGGCAGGCCGAACACTGAAGCTTTCTTT. This encodes CASSQYGRPNTEAFF.

The chain carries TRBV6-1 and TRBJ1-4; TRBD1 might be the D (6 bases). This CDR3 spans 13 amino acids. CDR1 and CDR2 from the germline V gene are MNHNS and SASEGT. V was cut by 2 bases and J by 5 bases, with 6 bases left in between. The CDR3 here is CASSEQGNEKLFF. CDR3 coding DNA: TGTGCCAGCAGTGAACAGGGGAATGAAAAACTGTTTTTT.